The T cell receptor beta chain under discussion was sequenced for a study of tumor-infiltrating lymphocytes in primary liver carcinoma. Across the whole study: Per sample, productive TCRbeta reads numbered roughly 3.5 to 7.13 million, similar across tissue types.

For this clonotype: Its target is not known. One end of the junction does not line up with germline, which may come from a read error.

Study-level findings and limits: Just about 7-25% of leading clones were found in every one of five regions.

Extraction of RNA together with DNA used roughly 19-32 mg of unsorted bulk tissue. Every tumor contributed samples taken at five separate regions. Germline lookup yields CDR1 MDHEN and CDR2 SYDVKM. The CDR3 spans 13 residues. Production of TCR beta cDNA used approximately 480 ng total RNA together with a constant-region primer. Libraries for TCR beta were built through three nested multiplex PCR rounds, which together made up a slightly modified ARM-PCR procedure. Forward primers for TRBV1-TRBV30 and a C-beta reverse primer served the first two PCR rounds, at roughly 10 cycles each. TCRdb re-called the multiplex PCR reads through MiXCR, storing one row per CDR3 protein. The sample shows approximately 120,000 distinct CDR3 sequences, 64% of them seen only once.

This clonotype originated in a woman in her sixties with primary liver carcinoma and hepatitis B virus infection. This chain links TRBV28 with TRBJ1-2; D remains unclear. Sequenced input: liver tumor tissue from sampling region 3. The subset here: tumor region T3, left-lateral pole. The CDR3 sequence: CALRLGGTYGYAF. The DNA for the CDR3 is TGCGCCCTTAGACTCGGCGGTACCTATGGCTACGCCTTC.